Listed here is a single TCR beta chain. Its matching antigen is unknown. This sample was included in a study of response to subunit inactivated influenza vaccine. In germline, CDR1 is DFQATT, CDR2 SNEGSKA (reference sequence). There are 15 residues in the CDR3. The V gene end was trimmed by 6 bases and the J gene end by 8 bases; junction bases not matched to a gene: 9. Study conclusions and caveats: T cells newly recruited by each seasonal influenza vaccination are few, the authors suggested.

TCRdb redid the calling of the RT-PCR reads with MiXCR, one entry per CDR3 protein. The table has 550,000 to 800,000 distinct CDR3 sequences, 15% to 19% seen once. Material: PBMCs from blood, obtained about 11 days after vaccination. This chain connects TRBV20-1 to TRBJ2-1; the match to TRBD2 covers 14 bases. The receptor was derived from a man aged 50 to 59 who received an inactivated influenza vaccine. The CDR3 region is CSATPGLAGDHEQFF. The CDR3 DNA reads TGCAGTGCCACACCGGGACTAGCGGGAGACCATGAGCAGTTCTTC.